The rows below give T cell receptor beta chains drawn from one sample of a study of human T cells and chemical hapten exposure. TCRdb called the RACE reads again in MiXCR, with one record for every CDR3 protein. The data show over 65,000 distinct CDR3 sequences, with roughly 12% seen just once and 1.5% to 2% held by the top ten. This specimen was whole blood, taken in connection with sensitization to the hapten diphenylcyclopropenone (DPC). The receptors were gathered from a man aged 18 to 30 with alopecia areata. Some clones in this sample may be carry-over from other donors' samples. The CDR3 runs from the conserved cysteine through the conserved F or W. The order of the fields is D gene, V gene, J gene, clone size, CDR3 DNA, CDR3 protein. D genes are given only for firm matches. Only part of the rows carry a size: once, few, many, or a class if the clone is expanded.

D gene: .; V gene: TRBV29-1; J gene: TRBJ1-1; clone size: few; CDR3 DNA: TGCAGCGTTGTTACGGGTCCGAACACTGAAGCTTTCTTT; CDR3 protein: CSVVTGPNTEAFF
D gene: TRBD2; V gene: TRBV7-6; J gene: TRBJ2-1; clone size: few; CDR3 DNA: TGTGCCAGCAGCTTAGTGTATCCTAGCGGCTACAATGAGCAGTTCTTC; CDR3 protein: CASSLVYPSGYNEQFF
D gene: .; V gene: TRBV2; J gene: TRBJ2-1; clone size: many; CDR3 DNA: TGTGCCAGCACCAAAGGGAGCTCCTACAATGAGCAGTTCTTC; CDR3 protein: CASTKGSSYNEQFF
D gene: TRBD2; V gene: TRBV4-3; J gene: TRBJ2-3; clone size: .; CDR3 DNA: TGCGCCAGCAGCCAAGTCCGGGGAGGGGCAGATACGCAGTATTTT; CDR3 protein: CASSQVRGGADTQYF
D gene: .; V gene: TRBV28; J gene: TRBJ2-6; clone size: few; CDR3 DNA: TGTGCCAGCAGTTTGCTGACCTCTGGGGCCAACGTCCTGACTTTC; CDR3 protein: CASSLLTSGANVLTF
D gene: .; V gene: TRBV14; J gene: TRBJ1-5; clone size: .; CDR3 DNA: TGTGCCAGCAGCCCCGTCGGGGCCCGACAGCCCCAGCATTTT; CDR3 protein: CASSPVGARQPQHF
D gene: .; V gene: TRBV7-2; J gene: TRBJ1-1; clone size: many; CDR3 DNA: TGTGCCAGCAGCTTAAGACTGGAAGCTTTCTTT; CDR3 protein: CASSLRLEAFF
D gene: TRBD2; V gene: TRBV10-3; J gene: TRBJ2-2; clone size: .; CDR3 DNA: TGTGCCATCAGTAGCGGGAAACCCAACACCGGGGAGCTGTTTTTT; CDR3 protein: CAISSGKPNTGELFF
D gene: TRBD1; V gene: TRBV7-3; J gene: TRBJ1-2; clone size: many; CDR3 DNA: TGTGCCAGCAGGATGACAGGGGGCGGTGACGGCTACACCTTC; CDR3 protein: CASRMTGGGDGYTF
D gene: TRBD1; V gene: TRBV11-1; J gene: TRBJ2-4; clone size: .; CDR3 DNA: TGTGCCAGCAGCGCGGACAGGGGTGACATTCAGTACTTC; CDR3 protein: CASSADRGDIQYF
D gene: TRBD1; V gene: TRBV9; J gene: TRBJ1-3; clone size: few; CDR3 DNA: TGTGCCAGCAGCGTAGGGACAGGTCTCTCTGGAAACACCATATATTTT; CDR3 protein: CASSVGTGLSGNTIYF
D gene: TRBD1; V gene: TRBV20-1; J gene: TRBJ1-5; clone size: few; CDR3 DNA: TGCAGTGCTAGAGATCTACGGCGGACAGGGATAAATAGCAATCAGCCCCAGCATTTT; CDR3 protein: CSARDLRRTGINSNQPQHF
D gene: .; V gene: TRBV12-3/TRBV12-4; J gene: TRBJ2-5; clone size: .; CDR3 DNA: TGTGCCAGCGCAGAGACAGAGACCCAGTACTTC; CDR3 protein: CASAETETQYF
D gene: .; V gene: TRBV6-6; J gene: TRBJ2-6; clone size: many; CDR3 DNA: TGTGCCAGCACGAGGGCTGGGGCCAACGTCCTGACTTTC; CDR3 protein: CASTRAGANVLTF
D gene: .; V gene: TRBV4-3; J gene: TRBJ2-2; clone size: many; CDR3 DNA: TGCGCCAGCAGCCAGACAGCGAACACCGGGGAGCTGTTTTTT; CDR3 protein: CASSQTANTGELFF
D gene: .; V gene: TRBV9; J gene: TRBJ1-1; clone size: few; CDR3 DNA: TGTGCCAGCAGCGTAGAGGTTGGGGACACTGAAGCTTTCTTT; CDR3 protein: CASSVEVGDTEAFF
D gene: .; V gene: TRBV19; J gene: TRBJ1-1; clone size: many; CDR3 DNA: TGTGCCAGTAGTATAGTGAATGGGGGGGTGAACACTGAAGCTTTCTTT; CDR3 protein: CASSIVNGGVNTEAFF
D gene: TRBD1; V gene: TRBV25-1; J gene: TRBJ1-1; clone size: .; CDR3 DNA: TGTGCCAGCAGTGATCAACAGGGGAGGGACACTGAAGCTTTCTTT; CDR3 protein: CASSDQQGRDTEAFF
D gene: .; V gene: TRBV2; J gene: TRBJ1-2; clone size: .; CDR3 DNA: TGTGCCAGCAGTGAAGGGGGTGGCTATGGCTACACCTTC; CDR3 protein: CASSEGGGYGYTF
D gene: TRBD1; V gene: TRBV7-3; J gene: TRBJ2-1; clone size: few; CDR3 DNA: TGTGCCAGCAGCTTAACCCCTAGACAGGGAGTTAATGAGCAGTTCTTC; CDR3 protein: CASSLTPRQGVNEQFF
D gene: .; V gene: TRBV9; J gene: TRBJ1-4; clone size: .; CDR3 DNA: TGTGCCAGCAGCACCCTTGGTGAAAAACTGTTTTTT; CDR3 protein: CASSTLGEKLFF
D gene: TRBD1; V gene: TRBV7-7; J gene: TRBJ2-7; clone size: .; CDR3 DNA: TGTGCCAGCAGCGCCCGGACAGGGGACCTATACGAGCAGTACTTC; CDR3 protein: CASSARTGDLYEQYF
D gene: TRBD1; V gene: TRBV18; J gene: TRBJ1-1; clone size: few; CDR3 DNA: TGTGCCAGCTCACCACCGGAAGGGACAGGGGTTTTAGCTGAAGCTTTCTTT; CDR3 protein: CASSPPEGTGVLAEAFF
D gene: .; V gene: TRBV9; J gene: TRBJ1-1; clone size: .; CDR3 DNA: TGTGCCAGCAGCGTAGTGAGGTTGGGGAACACTGAAGCTTTCTTT; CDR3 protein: CASSVVRLGNTEAFF
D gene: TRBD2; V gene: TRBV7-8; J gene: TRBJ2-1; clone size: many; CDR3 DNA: TGTGCCAGCAGCGAACACCCTACTAGCGGGGGGTACAATGAGCAGTTCTTC; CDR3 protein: CASSEHPTSGGYNEQFF
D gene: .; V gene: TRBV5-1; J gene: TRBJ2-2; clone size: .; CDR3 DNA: TGCGCCAGCAGCTATACAGGGTTGGATGCAGGGGCCGGGGAGCTGTTTTTT; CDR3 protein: CASSYTGLDAGAGELFF
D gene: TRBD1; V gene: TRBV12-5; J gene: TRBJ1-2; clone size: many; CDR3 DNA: TGTGCTAGTGGGCCGGGAGGGGGCGCCTACGGCTACACCTTC; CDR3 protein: CASGPGGGAYGYTF
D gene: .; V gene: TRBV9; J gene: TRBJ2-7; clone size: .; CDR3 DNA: TGTGCCAGCAGCGTAGGAGGGGTCGAAGAGCAGTACTTC; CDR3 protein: CASSVGGVEEQYF
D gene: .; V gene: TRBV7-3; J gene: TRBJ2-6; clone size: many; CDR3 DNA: TGTGCCAGCAGCCCACAAGGACAGCTCATCTCTGGGGCCAACGTCCTGACTTTC; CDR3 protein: CASSPQGQLISGANVLTF
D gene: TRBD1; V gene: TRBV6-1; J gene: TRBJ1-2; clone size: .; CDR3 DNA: TGTGCCAGCAGTGACGGCGGGAGGGGGCGCGGCTATGGCTACACCTTC; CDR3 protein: CASSDGGRGRGYGYTF
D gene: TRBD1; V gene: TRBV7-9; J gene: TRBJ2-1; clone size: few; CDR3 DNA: TGTGCCAGCACCCCGCCGGGGACAGGATACAATGAGCAGTTCTTC; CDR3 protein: CASTPPGTGYNEQFF
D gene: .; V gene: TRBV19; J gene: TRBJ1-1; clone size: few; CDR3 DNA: TGTGCCAGTAGGGGGGAGGTCACTGAAGCTTTCTTT; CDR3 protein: CASRGEVTEAFF
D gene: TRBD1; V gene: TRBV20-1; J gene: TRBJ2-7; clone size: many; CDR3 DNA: TGCAGTGCTAGTTCAGGGGGCGGGTACGAGCAGTACTTC; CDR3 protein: CSASSGGGYEQYF
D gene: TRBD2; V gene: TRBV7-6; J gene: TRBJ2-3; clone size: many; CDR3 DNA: TGTGCCAGCAGCTTAGTTAGCGGGGGAGGCGGATTAGCGCAGTATTTT; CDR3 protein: CASSLVSGGGGLAQYF
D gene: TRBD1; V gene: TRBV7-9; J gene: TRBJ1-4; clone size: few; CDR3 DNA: TGTGCCAGCAGCTTAGGGCAGGGGGTTTCGGAAAAACTGTTTTTT; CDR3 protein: CASSLGQGVSEKLFF
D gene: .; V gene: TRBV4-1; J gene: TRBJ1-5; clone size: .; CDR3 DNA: TGCGCCAGCAGCCAAGAGGGGTACAATCAGCCCCAGCATTTT; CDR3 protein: CASSQEGYNQPQHF
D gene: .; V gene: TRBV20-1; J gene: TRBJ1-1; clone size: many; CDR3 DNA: TGCAGTGCTAGAGCCCTGGACAAGAACACTGAAGCTTTCTTT; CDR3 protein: CSARALDKNTEAFF
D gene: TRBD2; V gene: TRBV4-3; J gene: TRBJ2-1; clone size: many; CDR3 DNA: TGCGCCAGCAGCCCGGGACTAGCGGACTACAATGAGCAGTTCTTC; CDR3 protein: CASSPGLADYNEQFF
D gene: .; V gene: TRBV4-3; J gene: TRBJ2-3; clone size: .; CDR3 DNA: TGCGCCAGCAGCCCTGTGGGGGGCGATACGCAGTATTTT; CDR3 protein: CASSPVGGDTQYF
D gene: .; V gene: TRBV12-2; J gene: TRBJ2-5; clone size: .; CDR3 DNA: TGTGCAAGTCGCTTGAGGGTAACCATGAGACAAGAGACCCAGTACTTC; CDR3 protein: CASRLRVTMRQETQYF